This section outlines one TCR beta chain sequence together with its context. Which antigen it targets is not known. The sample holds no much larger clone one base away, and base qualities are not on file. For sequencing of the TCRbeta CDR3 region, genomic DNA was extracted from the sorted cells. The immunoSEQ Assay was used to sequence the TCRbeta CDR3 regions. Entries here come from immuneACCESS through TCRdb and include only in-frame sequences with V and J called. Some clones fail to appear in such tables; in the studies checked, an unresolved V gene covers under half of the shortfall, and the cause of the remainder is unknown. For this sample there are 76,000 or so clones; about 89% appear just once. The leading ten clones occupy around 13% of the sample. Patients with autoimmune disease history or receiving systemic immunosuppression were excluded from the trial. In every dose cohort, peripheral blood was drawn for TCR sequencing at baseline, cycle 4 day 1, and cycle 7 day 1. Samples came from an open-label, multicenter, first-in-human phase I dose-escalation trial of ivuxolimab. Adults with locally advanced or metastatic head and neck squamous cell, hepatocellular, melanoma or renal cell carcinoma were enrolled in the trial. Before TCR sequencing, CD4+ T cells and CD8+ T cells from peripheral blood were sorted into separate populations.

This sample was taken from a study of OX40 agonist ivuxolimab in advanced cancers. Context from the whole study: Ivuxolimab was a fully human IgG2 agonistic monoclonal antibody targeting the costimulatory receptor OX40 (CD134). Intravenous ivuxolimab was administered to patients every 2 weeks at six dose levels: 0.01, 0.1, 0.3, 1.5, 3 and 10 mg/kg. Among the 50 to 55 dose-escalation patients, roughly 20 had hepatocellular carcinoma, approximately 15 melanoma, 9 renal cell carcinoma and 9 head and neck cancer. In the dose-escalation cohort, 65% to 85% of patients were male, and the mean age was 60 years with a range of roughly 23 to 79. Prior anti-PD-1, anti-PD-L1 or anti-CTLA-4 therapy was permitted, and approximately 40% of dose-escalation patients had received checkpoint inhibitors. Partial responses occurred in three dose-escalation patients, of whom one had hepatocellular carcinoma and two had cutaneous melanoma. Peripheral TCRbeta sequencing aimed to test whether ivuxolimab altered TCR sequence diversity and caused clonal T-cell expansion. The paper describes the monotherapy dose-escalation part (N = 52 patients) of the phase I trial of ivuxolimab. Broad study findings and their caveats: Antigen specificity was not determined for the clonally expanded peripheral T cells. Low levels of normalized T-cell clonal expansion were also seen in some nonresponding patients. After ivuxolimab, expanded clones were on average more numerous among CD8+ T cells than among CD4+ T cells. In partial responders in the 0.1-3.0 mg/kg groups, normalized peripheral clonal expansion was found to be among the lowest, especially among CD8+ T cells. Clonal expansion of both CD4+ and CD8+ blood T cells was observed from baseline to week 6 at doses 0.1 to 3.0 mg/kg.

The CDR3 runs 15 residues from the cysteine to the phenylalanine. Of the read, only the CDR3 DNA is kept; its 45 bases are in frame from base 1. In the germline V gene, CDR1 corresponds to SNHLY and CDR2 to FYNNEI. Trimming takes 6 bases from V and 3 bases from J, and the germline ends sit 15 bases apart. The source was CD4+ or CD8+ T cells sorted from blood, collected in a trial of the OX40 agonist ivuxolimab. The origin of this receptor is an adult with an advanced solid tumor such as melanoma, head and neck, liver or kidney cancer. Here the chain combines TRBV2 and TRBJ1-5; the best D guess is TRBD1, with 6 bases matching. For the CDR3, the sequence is CASRIEGGPNQPQHF. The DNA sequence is TGTGCCAGCAGAATTGAGGGGGGACCCAATCAGCCCCAGCATTTT.